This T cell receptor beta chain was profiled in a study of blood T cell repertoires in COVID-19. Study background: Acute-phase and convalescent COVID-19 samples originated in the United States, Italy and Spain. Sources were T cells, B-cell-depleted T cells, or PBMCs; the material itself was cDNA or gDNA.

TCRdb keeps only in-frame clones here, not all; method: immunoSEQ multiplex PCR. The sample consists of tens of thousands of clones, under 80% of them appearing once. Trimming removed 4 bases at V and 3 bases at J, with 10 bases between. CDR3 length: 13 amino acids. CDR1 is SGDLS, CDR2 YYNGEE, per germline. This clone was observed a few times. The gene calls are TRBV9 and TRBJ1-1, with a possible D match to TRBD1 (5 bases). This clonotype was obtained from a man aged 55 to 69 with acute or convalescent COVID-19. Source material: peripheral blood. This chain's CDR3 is CASSPDSDTEAFF. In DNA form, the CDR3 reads TGTGCCAGCAGCCCTGACAGCGACACTGAAGCTTTCTTT.